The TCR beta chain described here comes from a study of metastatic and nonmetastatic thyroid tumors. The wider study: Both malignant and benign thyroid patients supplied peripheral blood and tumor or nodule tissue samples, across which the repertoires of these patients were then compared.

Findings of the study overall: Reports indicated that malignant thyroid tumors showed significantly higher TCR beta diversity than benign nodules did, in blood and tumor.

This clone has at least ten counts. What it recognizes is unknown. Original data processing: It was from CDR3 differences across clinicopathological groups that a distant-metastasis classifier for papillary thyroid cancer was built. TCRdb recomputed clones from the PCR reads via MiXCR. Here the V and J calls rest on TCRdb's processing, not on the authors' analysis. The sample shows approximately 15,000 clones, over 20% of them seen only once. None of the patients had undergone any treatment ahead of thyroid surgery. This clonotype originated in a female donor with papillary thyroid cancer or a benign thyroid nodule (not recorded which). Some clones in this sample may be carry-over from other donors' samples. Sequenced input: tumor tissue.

The CDR3 loop reads CASSVESDGNGYTF. Written as DNA, the CDR3 is TGTGCCAGCAGCGTAGAGTCAGACGGTAATGGCTACACCTTC. The chain carries TRBV9 and TRBJ1-2; D call uncertain. Germline-derived CDR1 and CDR2 are SGDLS and YYNGEE. CDR3 size: 14 residues. V was clipped by 0 bases and J by 6 bases, with 12 bases between them.